This is a list of T cell receptor beta chains from one sample in a study of cytomegalovirus exposure and HLA in healthy donors. The method was immunoSEQ multiplex PCR; TCRdb's version includes in-frame clones alone and lacks a portion of them. The data hold 76,000 or so clones, with approximately 94% observed a single time. Sequencing input: PBMCs. The source is a young woman in good health and CMV-seropositive. Each CDR3 is given with its conserved first and last residue. A D gene is named only where the DNA matches it firmly. Clone size is shown for a subset of rows, as once, few, many or a class of expanded clone.

D gene,V gene,clone size,CDR3 protein
-,TRBV4-3,-,CASSRDRSASQHF
-,TRBV7-8,-,CASSLHRVFTGELFF
TRBD2,TRBV7-8,-,CASSPGLARDEQFF
-,TRBV7-2,once,CASSLSWGATEAFF
-,TRBV28,-,CASSLSLPNVLTF
TRBD2,TRBV9,-,CASSASAGGSTDTQYF
TRBD1,TRBV2,-,CASRWTGATGELFF
-,TRBV25-1,-,CASSEYESSYNEQFF
-,TRBV7-6,once,CASSLEGSSASYEQYF
-,TRBV20-1,-,CNPLAGNEQFF
TRBD1,TRBV11-2,-,CASSFRRRQGGYEQFF
TRBD2,TRBV10-3,few,CAIRVAGADTQYF
TRBD1,TRBV10-3,once,CAINPDRGSSYNEQFF
-,TRBV11-2,once,CASSLGGPSNNEQFF
TRBD1,TRBV10-3,-,CAISGATRGSTYEQYF
-,TRBV11-2,-,CASSLDLDRDTKEKLFF
-,TRBV9,-,CASSARGGEGSSEQFF
-,TRBV5-1,-,CASSFFRSIEKNNEQFF
-,TRBV19,-,CASSISGERAYEQYF
-,TRBV11-3,-,CASSLAVDDSPLHF
-,TRBV11-3,-,CASSFGGFSTEAFF
TRBD1,TRBV11-3,-,CASSARQGSTDTQYF
TRBD1,TRBV5-1,-,CASSLLTGNNYGYTF
TRBD1,TRBV7-8,-,CASSLVQQGTEAFF
-,TRBV19,-,CASSSGWKLGDEQYF
TRBD1,TRBV10-3,-,CAISARGTANTEAFF
-,TRBV30,-,CAWKAGRYEQYF
-,TRBV4-2,-,CASSRGRAGFQETQYF
-,TRBV27,-,CASTGGLRTEAFF
TRBD1,TRBV2,-,CASSRTGVGNEQFF
-,TRBV5-5,-,CASSFGEMNTEAFF
TRBD2,TRBV4-3,-,CASSQDIGTSFEQYF
-,TRBV28,few,CASSFLRAGRGELFF
TRBD1,TRBV19,-,CASSIYTGGTYEQYF
-,TRBV6-1,-,CASSEGKDRRPYEQYF
-,TRBV15,-,CATSRDAGYQPQHF
-,TRBV4-3,-,CASSQDIAGAVYNEQFF
-,TRBV5-1,-,CASSYSQGRSYEQYF
-,TRBV9,-,CASSAGAEGPYEQYF
TRBD1,TRBV7-2,-,CASSRLGSRGDGYTF
-,TRBV6-1,-,CAIKGGGTDTQYF
TRBD2,TRBV7-9,-,CASSYGGAPDTQYF
-,TRBV29-1,-,CSAGGGTEAFF
-,TRBV19,-,CASSMGAGAYGYTF
TRBD1,TRBV6-1,-,CASRYGTEHYEQYF
TRBD2,TRBV4-3,-,CASSPRGSGRSSNEQFF
TRBD1,TRBV4-1,-,CASSHRHRDRAYGYTF
TRBD1,TRBV4-1,-,CASSHRVDRAPYEQYF
-,TRBV14,-,CASGKTGYGANVLTF
TRBD2,TRBV5-1,-,CASSLGAGGLGYIQYF
TRBD1,TRBV7-3,-,CASSLGRGDRGRDEQFF
-,TRBV7-2,-,CASSFREQYNEQFF
TRBD2,TRBV9,-,CASTPLAASYEQYF
TRBD2,TRBV27,once,CASSLSGGRSNTGELFF
-,TRBV5-1,-,CASSLIPYEQYF